These 29 T cell receptor beta chains came from one sample sequenced in a study of brain T cells in children with intractable seizures. The time point: blood from clinic visit 5 months post-surgery; TSC patient then seizure free. Generated by immunoSEQ multiplex PCR, the TCRdb table keeps only in-frame clones and is missing some. The sample includes 340,000 or so clones, 85% to 95% of them seen just once. The sample was peripheral blood, taken 4 to 5 months after surgery. These receptors originate from a boy younger than two with tuberous sclerosis and intractable seizures.

This rearrangement joins TRBV11-2 to TRBJ2-5, with 13 bases identical to TRBD2. The V segment lost 2 bases and the J segment 5 bases; nucleotides outside the gene matches: 2. Germline CDR1 and CDR2: SGHAT and FQNNGV. This CDR3 contains 15 residues. This CDR3 reads CASSLTSGRVETQYF. In DNA form, the CDR3 reads TGTGCCAGCAGCTTAACTAGCGGGAGGGTGGAGACCCAGTACTTC.

This chain joins TRBV28 and TRBJ1-2; D perhaps matches TRBD1 (5 bases). V lost 6 bases and J 6 bases, leaving 17 bases between the germline ends. The CDR3 length is 14 residues. Germline V gives CDR1 MDHEN, CDR2 SYDVKM. CDR3 DNA: TGTGCCAGCAGCCCGGCGGCCAAGGGACATGGCTACACCTTC. It specifies CASSPAAKGHGYTF.

The V gene is TRBV3-1 (or the pseudogene TRBV3-2), the J gene TRBJ1-3, with D perhaps TRBD1 (6 bases). The CDR3 has 15 amino acids. Trimming took 4 bases from V and 6 from J, leaving 16 bases between them. Germline values: CDR1 LGHDT, CDR2 YNNKEL (reference sequence). DNA of the CDR3: TGTGCCAGCAGCCCAAGGACAGTCAAAGCAAACACCATATATTTT. This sequence encodes CASSPRTVKANTIYF.

This rearrangement joins TRBV13 to TRBJ1-1; perhaps TRBD1 as D (6 bases). The CDR3 is 13 residues long. CDR1 and CDR2 (germline): PRHDT, FYEKMQ (reference sequence). V lost 3 bases to trimming and J lost 6 bases, with 11 bases between them. CDR3 amino acids: CASSLEGQSEAFF. CDR3 DNA sequence: TGTGCCAGCAGCTTGGAAGGACAGTCTGAAGCTTTCTTT.

The gene calls are TRBV5-1 and TRBJ1-1, with 7 nucleotides matching TRBD1. Germline lookup yields CDR1 SGHRS and CDR2 YFSETQ. V lost 4 bases and J lost 1; bases outside the gene matches: 7. This CDR3 has 15 amino acids. CDR3 bases: TGCGCCAGCAGCGTGGTATCAGGGGGGAACACTGAAGCTTTCTTT. It encodes CASSVVSGGNTEAFF.

The rearrangement links TRBV7-9 to TRBJ2-2; D not resolved. Germline V gives CDR1 SEHNR, CDR2 FQNEAQ (reference sequence). V dropped 5 bases and J dropped 7 bases, with 8 bases sitting between them. The CDR3 is made up of 12 amino acids. This chain's CDR3 is CASSHGNGELFF. CDR3 in DNA: TGTGCCAGCAGCCATGGCAACGGGGAGCTGTTTTTT.

Here the CDR3 DNA reads TGTGCCAGCAGTTACTCAGGGGGCAGCCCCTACGAGCAGTACTTC. Translation gives CASSYSGGSPYEQYF. The gene calls are TRBV6-2 or TRBV6-3 and TRBJ2-7; TRBD1 agrees at 7 bases. In germline, CDR1 is MNHEY, CDR2 SVGEGT. The V and J ends lost 0 bases and 2 bases, in that order; junction bases with no gene match: 4. The CDR3 runs to 15 residues.

This chain links TRBV9 with TRBJ2-7; 13 bases map to TRBD2. The V and J ends lost 4 bases and 3 bases, in that order; junction bases with no gene match: 7. From germline, CDR1 is SGDLS and CDR2 YYNGEE. The CDR3 consists of 16 residues. CDR3 loop: CASSRGLAGVRYEQYF. CDR3 coding DNA: TGTGCCAGCAGCAGAGGACTAGCGGGGGTCCGCTACGAGCAGTACTTC.

The rearrangement links TRBV27 to TRBJ1-1; D might be TRBD1 (6 bases). The CDR3 runs 17 residues. V was cut by 5 bases and J by 1 base, with 20 bases left in between. Germline V gene data show CDR1 as MNHEY and CDR2 as SMNVEV (reference sequence). CDR3 sequence reads: CASSLTQLTTGNTEAFF. CDR3 coding DNA: TGTGCCAGCAGTCTGACCCAGCTTACGACAGGGAACACTGAAGCTTTCTTT.

J is TRBJ2-1 and V is TRBV19; a possible D gene is TRBD2 (5 bases). The V gene lost 5 bases and the J gene lost 8 bases, with 22 bases spanning the gap. This CDR3 is 16 amino acids long. CDR1 and CDR2 from the germline V gene are LNHDA and SQIVND (reference sequence). The CDR3 nucleotides are TGTGCCAGTAGTTTGGGGTCGGCACTCAGCGGCGATGAGCAGTTCTTC. Amino acid sequence: CASSLGSALSGDEQFF. Combining the CDR3 with reference TRBV19 and TRBJ2-1 gives the whole variable domain DGGITQSPKYLFRKEGQNVTLSCEQNLNHDAMYWYRQDPGQGLRLIYYSQIVNDFQKGDIAEGYSVSREKKESFPLTVTSAQKNPTAFYLCASSLGSALSGDEQFFGPGTRLTVL.

This chain joins TRBV5-3 and TRBJ2-7, with a tentative D call TRBD2 (6 bases). TRBV5-3 is sorted into the ORF group, with uncertain function. This CDR3 region has 17 residues. V lost 5 bases, J lost 3 bases, and 24 bases lay in between. This CDR3 is CARSPERAGLIVYEQYF. The CDR3, as DNA: TGTGCCAGAAGTCCGGAAAGGGCGGGACTTATAGTCTACGAGCAGTACTTC.

The chain has TRBV9 and TRBJ2-3; D remains unclear. The CDR3 consists of 14 residues. The V and J ends lost 0 bases and 6 bases respectively, with 11 bases between them. Germline V lookup: CDR1 SGDLS, CDR2 YYNGEE. The CDR3 region has the DNA TGTGCCAGCAGCGTAGAGGACGCACGCGATACGCAGTATTTT. It encodes CASSVEDARDTQYF.

V gene TRBV5-1 combines with J gene TRBJ2-1; 10 bases map to TRBD2. The CDR3 length is 17 residues. Germline values: CDR1 SGHRS, CDR2 YFSETQ. The J segment lost 7 bases and the V segment lost 0 bases, leaving 10 bases of the junction unmatched. The DNA of the CDR3 is TGCGCCAGCAGCTTGGCAGGGCGAGCGGGGGGGCCTAATGAGCAGTTCTTC. It yields the protein CASSLAGRAGGPNEQFF.

The chain couples TRBV19 to TRBJ1-1; the match to TRBD1 covers 7 bases. The CDR3 consists of 15 residues. In germline, CDR1 is LNHDA, CDR2 SQIVND (reference sequence). J gave up 6 bases and V 4 bases, and 11 bases lay outside the gene matches. The CDR3 loop reads CASSTEDRVGAEAFF. The CDR3 DNA is TGTGCCAGTAGTACTGAAGACAGGGTAGGGGCTGAAGCTTTCTTT.

The rearrangement links TRBV24-1 to TRBJ2-1, with D hard to call. The CDR3 is made up of 15 amino acids. V was shortened by 7 bases and J by 4 bases, with 16 bases between the two germline ends. Germline V CDR1 and CDR2: KGHDR, SFDVKD. CDR3 nucleotides: TGTGCCACCAGCCCCCCGACCGGTTCGTACAATGAGCAGTTCTTC. As protein: CATSPPTGSYNEQFF.

The chain has TRBV2 and TRBJ1-6; D ambiguous. Trimming shortened V by 10 bases and J by 0 bases, and 10 bases separated the two germline ends. Germline V gene sequence: CDR1 SNHLY, CDR2 FYNNEI. This CDR3 spans 14 amino acids. CDR3: CATRLASYNSPLHF. CDR3 coding DNA: TGTGCCACCCGACTGGCCTCCTATAATTCACCCCTCCACTTT.

The chain uses TRBV2 and TRBJ2-1; 9 nucleotides match TRBD1. Trimming at V came to 6 bases and at J to 4 bases, leaving 10 bases not matched to a gene. Germline assignment: CDR1 SNHLY and CDR2 FYNNEI. The CDR3 is 16 residues long. Here the CDR3 DNA reads TGTGCCAGCAGGAGAATTCGGGACAGGGTTTACAATGAGCAGTTCTTC. It yields the protein CASRRIRDRVYNEQFF.

A single count supports this clone. The chain joins TRBV2 to TRBJ2-1; D remains ambiguous. The V end lost 8 bases, the J end lost 0 bases, and 5 bases lay between the germline ends. This CDR3 has 12 residues. Germline assignment: CDR1 SNHLY and CDR2 FYNNEI. CDR3 residues: CASRSSYNEQFF. As DNA, the CDR3 is TGTGCCAGCCGGAGCTCCTACAATGAGCAGTTCTTC.

This chain links TRBV29-1 with TRBJ1-1; 11 bases are a match to TRBD1. The CDR3 extends over 13 amino acids. Germline V lookup: CDR1 SQVTM, CDR2 ANQGSEA. After removal of 4 bases from V and 6 bases from J, the junction contained 4 bases not matched to a gene. The chain's CDR3 is CSVVGQGDPEAFF. The CDR3 bases are TGCAGCGTTGTGGGACAGGGGGACCCTGAAGCTTTCTTT. Variable domain in full (rest from reference TRBV29-1 and TRBJ1-1): SAVISQKPSRDICQRGTSLTIQCQVDSQVTMMFWYRQQPGQSLTLIATANQGSEATYESGFVIDKFPISRPNLTFSTLTVSNMSPEDSSIYLCSVVGQGDPEAFFGQGTRLTVV.

This chain links TRBV18 with TRBJ1-1; no clear D gene. Germline values: CDR1 KGHSH, CDR2 LQKENI. The V end lost 0 bases, the J end lost 9 bases, and 11 bases lay between the germline ends. CDR3 length: 13 residues. For the CDR3, the DNA is TGTGCCAGCTCACCACCGCACGGGGAAAAAGCTTTCTTT. As protein: CASSPPHGEKAFF.

The CDR3 here is CASSYGQGSFYEQYF. The CDR3 DNA sequence: TGTGCCAGCAGCTACGGACAGGGGAGTTTCTACGAGCAGTACTTC. The V and J genes are TRBV7-6 and TRBJ2-7; 9 bases map to TRBD1. The germline V gene encodes CDR1 SGHVS and CDR2 FNYEAQ. J gave up 3 bases and V 4 bases, and 7 bases lay outside the gene matches. CDR3 length: 15 amino acids. Full variable domain (remainder filled in from reference TRBV7-6 and TRBJ2-7): GAGVSQSPRYKVTKRGQDVALRCDPISGHVSLYWYRQALGQGPEFLTYFNYEAQQDKSGLPNDRFSAERPEGSISTLTIQRTEQRDSAMYRCASSYGQGSFYEQYFGPGTRLTVT.

V and J are TRBV5-1 and TRBJ2-1; possible D gene TRBD2, 6 bases. The germline CDR1 and CDR2 sequences are SGHRS and YFSETQ. V was trimmed by 0 bases and J by 1 base, leaving 14 bases between them. The CDR3 has 17 amino acids. This chain's CDR3 is CASSLATSLRSYNEQFF. CDR3 DNA sequence: TGCGCCAGCAGCTTGGCAACTAGCCTACGTTCCTACAATGAGCAGTTCTTC.

The chain combines TRBV7-8 with TRBJ2-1; 9 nucleotides agree with TRBD1. V was clipped by 5 bases and J by 3 bases; unmatched bases: 8. The CDR3 sequence is 16 residues long. The germline gives CDR1 SGHVS, CDR2 FQNEAQ. The CDR3 nucleotides are TGTGCCAGCAGCCTAGTCCGGGACAGGGTCTACAATGAGCAGTTCTTC. As protein: CASSLVRDRVYNEQFF.

V and J are TRBV28 and TRBJ2-3; either TRBD1 or TRBD2 may fit D (5 bases each). Germline values: CDR1 MDHEN, CDR2 SYDVKM. The V gene lost 2 bases and the J gene lost 3 bases, with 9 bases spanning the gap. The CDR3 covers 14 residues. The CDR3 region is CASSLLEGTDTQYF. CDR3 sequence (DNA): TGTGCCAGCAGTTTACTTGAGGGGACAGATACGCAGTATTTT.

The chain is built from TRBV30 and TRBJ1-1; possible D gene TRBD1, 5 bases. V lost 6 bases to trimming and J lost 2 bases, with 19 bases between them. Germline V lookup: CDR1 GTSNPN, CDR2 SVGIG (reference sequence). The CDR3 contains 15 residues. CDR3 sequence: CACTGLVRLNTEAFF. DNA of the CDR3: TGTGCCTGTACAGGCTTAGTCCGATTAAACACTGAAGCTTTCTTT.

The chain joins TRBV19 to TRBJ1-6, with unresolved D. Trimming left V 0 bases short and J 8 bases short, with 11 bases between. CDR3 length equals 15 residues. Germline V lookup: CDR1 LNHDA, CDR2 SQIVND (reference sequence). CDR3 nucleotide sequence: TGTGCCAGTAGTATAGAAGGTGCGGTGGATTCACCCCTCCACTTT. It encodes CASSIEGAVDSPLHF.

The chain uses TRBV4-1 and TRBJ2-2; TRBD2 aligns across 12 bases. Trimming cost V 6 bases and J 6 bases; bases outside gene matches: 5. The CDR3 extends over 15 amino acids. The germline gives CDR1 MGHRA, CDR2 YSYEKL. This CDR3 reads CASRRLAGESGELFF. In nucleotides, the CDR3 is TGCGCCAGCAGGAGACTAGCGGGAGAATCCGGGGAGCTGTTTTTT.

The rearrangement links TRBV18 to TRBJ1-5; D may be TRBD1 (5 bases). V was trimmed by 6 bases and J by 5 bases, leaving 17 bases between them. The CDR3 length is 15 residues. Germline assignment: CDR1 KGHSH and CDR2 LQKENI. CDR3 amino acids: CASSLQGFSDQPQHF. The CDR3 nucleotides read TGTGCCAGCTCTCTTCAGGGATTTTCAGATCAGCCCCAGCATTTT.

The genes are TRBV18 and TRBJ1-1; D gene ambiguous. The CDR3 runs 14 residues. Trimming left V 0 bases short and J 4 bases short, with 9 bases between. CDR1 is KGHSH, CDR2 LQKENI, per germline. The CDR3 coding sequence is TGTGCCAGCTCACCACCCGGTGACGGCACTGAAGCTTTCTTT. Its translation: CASSPPGDGTEAFF.